This entry lists 5 T cell receptor beta chains sequenced from one sample in a study of blood T cell repertoires in COVID-19. Assay: immunoSEQ multiplex PCR; the TCRdb copy retains only in-frame clones and omits some. Found here are about 120,000 clones, 65% to 80% of them singletons; the top ten hold roughly 2.7%. The sample comprised peripheral blood. The receptors here all came from a man aged 50 to 59 with acute or convalescent COVID-19.

The gene calls are TRBV10-2 and TRBJ2-1; 7 bases agree with TRBD1. Germline V lookup: CDR1 WSHSY, CDR2 SAAADI. CDR3 length: 15 amino acids. Trimming removed 11 bases from V and 4 bases from J; junction bases left unmatched: 14. This chain's CDR3 is CAGSFRDRKYNEQFF. In DNA form, the CDR3 reads TGCGCCGGATCTTTCCGGGACAGAAAGTACAATGAGCAGTTCTTC.

In this sample, this clone turned up once. V gene TRBV10-2 combines with J gene TRBJ1-5, with a tentative D call TRBD1 (6 bases). Germline V gives CDR1 WSHSY, CDR2 SAAADI. The CDR3 extends over 13 amino acids. The ends were cut back, 4 bases at V and 3 bases at J, with 7 bases in the middle. The CDR3 DNA is TGCGCCAGCAGTGGACAGGCCAATCAGCCCCAGCATTTT. Its translation is CASSGQANQPQHF.

This clone appeared once. The V call is TRBV29-1, the J call TRBJ2-1; TRBD2 matches at 12 bases. The V and J ends lost 7 bases and 0 bases, in that order; junction bases with no gene match: 16. CDR3 length equals 19 residues. The germline V gene has CDR1 SQVTM and CDR2 ANQGSEA. The CDR3 spells CSGEGSGLAGLGSYNEQFF. Here the CDR3 DNA reads TGCAGCGGGGAAGGATCGGGACTAGCGGGCCTCGGCTCCTACAATGAGCAGTTCTTC.

This chain connects TRBV13 to TRBJ1-1; 11 positions agree with TRBD1. The trim removed 4 bases at V and 4 bases at J, leaving 5 bases unmatched. Looked up from germline, CDR1 is PRHDT and CDR2 is FYEKMQ (reference sequence). The CDR3 is 15 residues long. CDR3 DNA sequence: TGTGCCAGCAGCTCCACGGGACAGGGGGGCACTGAAGCTTTCTTT. It specifies CASSSTGQGGTEAFF.

In its sample, this clone was seen a few times. V is TRBV4-2 and J is TRBJ2-3, with D possibly matching TRBD1 (5 bases). The CDR3 has 18 amino acids. The V gene lost 1 base and the J gene lost 4 bases, with 21 bases spanning the gap. Germline values: CDR1 LGHNA, CDR2 YNFKEQ. CDR3 sequence (DNA): TGTGCCAGCAGCCAAGCCGTTTATAGACAGATAAGTGCAGATACGCAGTATTTT. Amino acid sequence: CASSQAVYRQISADTQYF.